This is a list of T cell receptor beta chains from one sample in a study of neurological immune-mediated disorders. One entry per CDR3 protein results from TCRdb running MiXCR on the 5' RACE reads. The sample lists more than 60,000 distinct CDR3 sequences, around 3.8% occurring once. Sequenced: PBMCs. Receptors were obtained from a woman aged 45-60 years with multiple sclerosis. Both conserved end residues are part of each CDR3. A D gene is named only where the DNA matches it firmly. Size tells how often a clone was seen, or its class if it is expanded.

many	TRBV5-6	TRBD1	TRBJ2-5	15	CASSLTTGGAETQYF	TGTGCCAGCAGCTTGACTACAGGGGGCGCGGAGACCCAGTACTTC
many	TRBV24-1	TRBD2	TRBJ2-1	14	CATSELAGVGEQFF	TGTGCCACCAGTGAGTTAGCGGGAGTTGGTGAGCAGTTCTTC
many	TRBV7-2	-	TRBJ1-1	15	CASSLAAAVNTEAFF	TGTGCCAGCAGCTTAGCGGCCGCTGTGAACACTGAAGCTTTCTTT
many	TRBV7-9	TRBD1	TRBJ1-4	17	CASSLDGRGQTNEKLFF	TGTGCCAGCAGCTTAGATGGAAGGGGACAGACTAATGAAAAACTGTTTTTT
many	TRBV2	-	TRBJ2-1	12	CASSVYYNEQFF	TGTGCCAGCAGTGTGTACTACAATGAGCAGTTCTTC
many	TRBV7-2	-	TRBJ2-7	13	CASSLEPQLEQYF	TGTGCCAGCAGCTTAGAACCCCAACTCGAGCAGTACTTC
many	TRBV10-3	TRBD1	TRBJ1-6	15	CAIGSDRGRNSPLHF	TGTGCCATCGGTTCGGACAGGGGGCGAAATTCACCCCTCCACTTT
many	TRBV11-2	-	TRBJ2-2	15	CASSLVGANTGELFF	TGTGCCAGCAGCTTAGTCGGGGCGAACACCGGGGAGCTGTTTTTT
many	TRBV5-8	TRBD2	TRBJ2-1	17	CASSPRQRLAGADEQFF	TGTGCCAGCAGCCCACGGCAGAGGCTAGCGGGAGCGGATGAGCAGTTCTTC
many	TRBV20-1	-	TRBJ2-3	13	CSARPVLTDTQYF	TGCAGTGCTAGGCCAGTCCTCACAGATACGCAGTATTTT
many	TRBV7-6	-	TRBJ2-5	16	CASSFWSEAIEETQYF	TGTGCCAGCAGCTTTTGGTCCGAGGCTATCGAGGAGACCCAGTACTTC